The source of this T cell receptor (beta chain) is a study of post-analysis software for immune sequencing data. Background on the study: The patients showed relapsing-remitting, secondary progressive and progressive-relapsing multiple sclerosis courses. General observations from the study: Patients carried a handful of TRBV segments more frequently than controls did, and TRBV5-6, TRBV5-1 and TRBV20-1 were among them. Samples sharing a preparation batch grouped tightly together when assessed by F measure.

The authors incorporated unique molecular identifiers into the TCR beta cDNA libraries. TCRdb independently ran MiXCR on the PCR reads; one entry per CDR3 protein. There are about 800,000 distinct CDR3 sequences in the sample; roughly 30% occur only once, and under 0.7% lies in the top ten. As regards this clonotype: Antigen: not known.

CDR3 length equals 15 residues. V dropped 4 bases and J dropped 2 bases, with 13 bases sitting between them. Germline CDR1 is SEHNR and CDR2 is FQNEAQ (reference sequence). The receptor's source is a girl between 10 and 17 years old with multiple sclerosis. The J gene is TRBJ2-3, the V gene TRBV7-9, with D possibly called TRBD1 or TRBD2 (5 bases each). Sequenced material: blood. CDR3 protein: CASSSPGTLTDTQYF. CDR3 in DNA: TGTGCCAGCAGCTCCCCCGGGACCCTCACAGATACGCAGTATTTT.